The source of this T cell receptor (beta chain) is a study of glioma-infiltrating T cells. There are 15 residues in the CDR3. The germline V and J ends were trimmed by 0 bases and 1 base, with 7 bases remaining between them. Per germline, CDR1 LNHDA and CDR2 SQIVND (reference sequence). Broader study findings: Gliomas, especially low-grade, showed above-expected tissue-blood divergence; non-neoplastic patients showed below.

Using RNA template, CDR3s of TCR alpha and beta were amplified with iRepertoire arm-PCR. Each CDR3 protein is one row after TCRdb ran MiXCR on the multiplex PCR reads. Of 95,000 to 150,000 distinct CDR3 sequences listed, about 23% are singletons. This clonotype was seen many times. The antigen remains unidentified. The receptor was derived from a human donor with low-grade glioma or glioblastoma, undergoing nonglioma brain surgery, or in good health (not recorded which). J is TRBJ2-1 and V is TRBV19, with D uncertain. What was sequenced was glioma tissue, nonneoplastic brain tissue, or PBMCs (not recorded which). The CDR3 sequence: CASSIEGWSYNEQFF. The CDR3, as DNA: TGTGCCAGTAGTATAGAAGGTTGGTCCTACAATGAGCAGTTCTTC.